These T cell receptor beta chains were read from a single sample in a study of identical twins. Via MiXCR, TCRdb re-called the 5' RACE reads, giving one row per CDR3 protein. The repertoire holds about 570,000 distinct CDR3 sequences, with approximately 9.6% as singletons. The sample also formed part of further work on yellow fever vaccine responses in identical twins.

Material for sequencing was PBMCs. The receptors shown here come from a woman between 18 and 29 years old in good health. Both conserved end residues are part of each CDR3. The order of the fields is J gene, D gene, V gene, CDR3 protein. D genes are given only for firm matches.

TRBJ2-1 TRBD2 TRBV7-3 CASSLSSSGGQNEQFF
TRBJ2-1 TRBD1 TRBV7-2 CASSLNPRGLPYNEQFF
TRBJ2-3 TRBD2 TRBV11-2 CASSPGLAGVSIWGYTHYF
TRBJ2-1 . TRBV7-6 CASRQTGEAEQFF
TRBJ2-1 TRBD1 TRBV7-9 CASSRTGTGRSYNEQFF
TRBJ1-1 . TRBV7-9 CASSLLVAGNTEAFF
TRBJ2-1 . TRBV7-9 CASSQRQNNEQFF
TRBJ2-1 . TRBV6-1 CASSLLGQLYNEQFF
TRBJ2-1 . TRBV7-2 CASSYRDLVDNEQFF
TRBJ2-7 TRBD1 TRBV9 CASSVRPGGGYEQYF
TRBJ2-3 TRBD2 TRBV29-1 CSIGTSASTDTQYF
TRBJ1-1 . TRBV9 CASSVAGSYSTEAFF
TRBJ2-1 TRBD1 TRBV28 CATGKGAINEQFF
TRBJ2-2 TRBD2 TRBV12-3/TRBV12-4 CASSFSAGGTNTGELFF
TRBJ1-1 . TRBV12-3/TRBV12-4 CASSPGHANTEAFF
TRBJ2-2 TRBD1 TRBV27 CASSPRTGGRTGELFF
TRBJ2-5 . TRBV19 CASSIVWTARAVGETQYF
TRBJ1-2 . TRBV9 CASSAEGYAKVGYGYTF
TRBJ2-2 TRBD1 TRBV24-1 CATSDPGQGAAGELFF
TRBJ1-4 TRBD1 TRBV29-1 CSVARDSSNEKLFF
TRBJ2-1 TRBD2 TRBV6-2/TRBV6-3 CASTLAGLADNEQFF
TRBJ2-7 . TRBV28 CASSSTRRGIRSSYEQYF
TRBJ2-1 TRBD2 TRBV29-1 CSVEDVRTRLEQFF
TRBJ2-4 . TRBV4-2 CASSDQGLAKNIQYF
TRBJ2-7 TRBD2 TRBV20-1 CSAQGLANYEQYF
TRBJ2-7 TRBD2 TRBV4-3 CASSPRLARSYEQYF
TRBJ2-3 . TRBV5-1 CASSLEGVHTDTQYF
TRBJ2-7 . TRBV11-1 CASSLAGWGDQSSYEQYF
TRBJ2-1 TRBD1 TRBV20-1 CSAPQQGAGEQFF
TRBJ2-3 TRBD2 TRBV20-1 CSARRRGGTDTQYF
TRBJ2-3 TRBD1 TRBV7-9 CASSLGDRVVDTQYF
TRBJ2-3 TRBD2 TRBV4-2 CASSQGRLARTSGITDTQYF
TRBJ2-1 . TRBV20-1 CSATTHAGVSYNEQFF
TRBJ2-3 . TRBV11-2 CASSFGKPSTDTQYF
TRBJ2-5 TRBD2 TRBV7-9 CASTPGGTSPQETQYF
TRBJ2-6 . TRBV6-4 CASSDRPLPSGANVLTF
TRBJ2-4 . TRBV5-1 CASSLGVGEIAKNIQYF
TRBJ1-1 . TRBV6-5 CASSDSLPMNTEAFF